A single sample is the source of the 7 T cell receptor beta chains below, sequenced in a study of T-cell reconstitution after alpha-beta-depleted transplantation in children. Molecular barcoding with unique molecular identifiers was used for the TCRbeta library. One entry per CDR3 protein, called by TCRdb with MiXCR from the PCR reads. In the table there are approximately 4,600 distinct CDR3 sequences, 7.3% of which are singletons. The sequencing used PBMCs, mostly from graft donor cells, collected 60 days after TCRalphabeta/CD19-depleted stem cell transplant. The source of these receptors is a boy in the first two years of life who had a stem cell transplant for SCID, so the T cells may come from the graft donor.

This clonotype is medium-sized. The chain carries TRBV4-1 and TRBJ1-5, with unresolved D. The CDR3 consists of 17 residues. Germline V gene sequence: CDR1 MGHRA, CDR2 YSYEKL. V was clipped by 0 bases and J by 10 bases, with 22 bases between them. Here the CDR3 reads CASSQDPGRSRERPQHF. In DNA, the CDR3 is TGCGCCAGCAGCCAAGATCCCGGACGCAGCCGCGAACGCCCCCAGCATTTT.

This clonotype counts as medium-sized. V and J are TRBV20-1 and TRBJ2-2; 13 bases match TRBD2. The junction had 5 bases not matched to a gene; V was cut back by 5 bases and J by 5 bases. Germline V gene data show CDR1 as DFQATT and CDR2 as SNEGSKA (reference sequence). CDR3 length: 15 amino acids. The CDR3 here is CSAGGLAGKTGELFF. Written as DNA, the CDR3 is TGCAGTGCTGGGGGACTAGCGGGGAAGACCGGGGAGCTGTTTTTT.

This clonotype is judged medium-sized. The chain couples TRBV21-1 to TRBJ2-2; TRBD1 was called by the table and not checked on the DNA. TRBV21-1 is assigned pseudogene status. The CDR3 runs 16 residues. CDR3 nucleotide sequence: TGTGCCAGCAGCATTGGACAGGGGAAAAACACCGGGGAGCTGTTTTTT. It translates to CASSIGQGKNTGELFF.

By share, this clonotype ranks as medium-sized (0.01 to 0.1%). The rearrangement uses TRBV5-1 and TRBJ1-6; D unresolved. The CDR3 is 12 residues long. Germline V CDR1 and CDR2: SGHRS, YFSETQ. Trimming stripped 5 bases from V and 14 bases from J, with 14 bases between. This CDR3 reads CASRPPSGALHF. CDR3 bases: TGCGCCAGCAGACCTCCTAGTGGGGCCCTCCACTTT.

This clonotype is categorized as medium-sized. The rearrangement links TRBV20-1 to TRBJ2-4, with D maybe TRBD2 (5 bases). V was pared by 3 bases and J by 0 bases, with 12 bases between. This CDR3 has 15 amino acids. The V gene's germline CDR1 is DFQATT and CDR2 SNEGSKA (reference sequence). DNA of the CDR3: TGCAGTGCTAGCGGAGGACCGCTAGCCAAAAACATTCAGTACTTC. Protein: CSASGGPLAKNIQYF.

This clonotype is classed as medium-sized. The chain is built from TRBV15 and TRBJ1-5; no clear D gene. V was clipped by 1 base and J by 0 bases, with 13 bases between them. CDR1 and CDR2 (germline): LNHNV, YYDKDF (reference sequence). The CDR3 consists of 17 residues. The DNA for the CDR3 is TGTGCCACCAGCAGAGTGCATACGCTCCATAGCAATCAGCCCCAGCATTTT. This codes for CATSRVHTLHSNQPQHF.

The chain recombines TRBV10-3 with TRBJ1-4; 7 bases fit TRBD1. The CDR3 sequence is 17 residues long. V lost 0 bases and J lost 3; bases outside the gene matches: 7. The germline V gene has CDR1 ENHRY and CDR2 SYGVKD. CDR3 protein: CAISESRRGPSNEKLFF. The CDR3 region has the DNA TGTGCCATCAGTGAGTCAAGGAGGGGGCCCTCTAATGAAAAACTGTTTTTT.